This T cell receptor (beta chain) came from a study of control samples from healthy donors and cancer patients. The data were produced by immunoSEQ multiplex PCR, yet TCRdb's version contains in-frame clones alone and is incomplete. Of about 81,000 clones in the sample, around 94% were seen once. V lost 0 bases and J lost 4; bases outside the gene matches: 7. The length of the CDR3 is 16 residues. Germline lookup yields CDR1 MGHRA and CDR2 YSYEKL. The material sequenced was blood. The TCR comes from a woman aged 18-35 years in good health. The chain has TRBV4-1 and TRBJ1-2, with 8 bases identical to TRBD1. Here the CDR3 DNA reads TGCGCCAGCAGCCAAGATTATCCGGGACAGGTCTATGGCTACACCTTC. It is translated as CASSQDYPGQVYGYTF.